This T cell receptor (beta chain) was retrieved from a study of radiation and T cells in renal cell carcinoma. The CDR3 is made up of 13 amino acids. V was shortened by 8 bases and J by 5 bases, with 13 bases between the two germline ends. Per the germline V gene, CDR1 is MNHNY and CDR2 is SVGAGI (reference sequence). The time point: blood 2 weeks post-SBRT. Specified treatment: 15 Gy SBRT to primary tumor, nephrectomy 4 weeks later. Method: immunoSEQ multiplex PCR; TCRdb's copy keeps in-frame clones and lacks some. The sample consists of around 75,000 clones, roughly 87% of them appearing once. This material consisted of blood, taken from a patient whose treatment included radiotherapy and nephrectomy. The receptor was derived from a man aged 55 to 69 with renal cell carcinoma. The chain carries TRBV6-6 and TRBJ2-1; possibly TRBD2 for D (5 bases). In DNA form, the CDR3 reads TGTGCCAGCGACTACCTGCAAAACAATGAGCAGTTCTTC. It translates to CASDYLQNNEQFF.